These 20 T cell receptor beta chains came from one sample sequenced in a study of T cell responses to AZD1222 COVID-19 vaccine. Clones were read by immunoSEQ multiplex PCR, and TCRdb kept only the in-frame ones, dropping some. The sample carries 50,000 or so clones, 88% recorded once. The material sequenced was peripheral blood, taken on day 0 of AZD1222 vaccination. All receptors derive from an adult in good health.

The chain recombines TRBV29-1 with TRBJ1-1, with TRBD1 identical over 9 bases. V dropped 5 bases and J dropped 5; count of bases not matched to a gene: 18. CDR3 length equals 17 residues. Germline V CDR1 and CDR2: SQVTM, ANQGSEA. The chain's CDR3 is CSVFPRGGGTGRTEAFF. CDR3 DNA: TGCAGCGTTTTCCCCAGAGGGGGTGGGACAGGGAGGACTGAAGCTTTCTTT.

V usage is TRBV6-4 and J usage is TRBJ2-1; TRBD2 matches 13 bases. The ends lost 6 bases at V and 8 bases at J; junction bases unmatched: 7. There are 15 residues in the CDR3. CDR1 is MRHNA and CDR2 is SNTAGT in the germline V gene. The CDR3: CASSTGTSGNYEQFF. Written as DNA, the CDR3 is TGTGCCAGCAGCACCGGGACTAGCGGGAACTATGAGCAGTTCTTC.

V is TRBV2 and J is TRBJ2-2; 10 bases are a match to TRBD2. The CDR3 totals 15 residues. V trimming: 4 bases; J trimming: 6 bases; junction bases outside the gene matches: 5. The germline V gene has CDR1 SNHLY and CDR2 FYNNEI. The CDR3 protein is CASSVEAGGPGELFF. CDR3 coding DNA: TGTGCCAGCAGTGTAGAAGCGGGAGGGCCCGGGGAGCTGTTTTTT.

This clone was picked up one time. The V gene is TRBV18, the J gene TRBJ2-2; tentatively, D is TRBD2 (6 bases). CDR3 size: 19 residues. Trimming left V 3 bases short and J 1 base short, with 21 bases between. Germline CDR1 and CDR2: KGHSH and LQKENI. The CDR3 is CASSPFQARDPQNTGELFF. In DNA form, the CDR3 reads TGTGCCAGCTCACCGTTCCAGGCGCGGGACCCCCAGAACACCGGGGAGCTGTTTTTT.

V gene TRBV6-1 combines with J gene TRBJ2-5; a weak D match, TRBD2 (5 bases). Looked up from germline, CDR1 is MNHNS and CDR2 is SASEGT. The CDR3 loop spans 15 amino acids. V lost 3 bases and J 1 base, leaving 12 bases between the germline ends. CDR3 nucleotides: TGTGCCAGCAGTGACCCCGGGGTCCCCCAAGAGACCCAGTACTTC. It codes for CASSDPGVPQETQYF.

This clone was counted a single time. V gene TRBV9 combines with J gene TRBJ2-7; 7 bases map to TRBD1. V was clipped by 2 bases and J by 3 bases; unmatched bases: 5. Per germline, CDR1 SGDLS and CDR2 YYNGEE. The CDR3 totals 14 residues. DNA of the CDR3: TGTGCCAGCAGCGTCGAAGGGGGCTTCTACGAGCAGTACTTC. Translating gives CASSVEGGFYEQYF.

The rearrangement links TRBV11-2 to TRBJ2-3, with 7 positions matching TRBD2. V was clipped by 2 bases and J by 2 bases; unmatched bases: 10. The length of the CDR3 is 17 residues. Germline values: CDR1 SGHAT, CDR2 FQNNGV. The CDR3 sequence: CASSLIGLADFTDTQYF. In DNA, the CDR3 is TGTGCCAGCAGCTTAATTGGGCTAGCGGACTTCACAGATACGCAGTATTTT.

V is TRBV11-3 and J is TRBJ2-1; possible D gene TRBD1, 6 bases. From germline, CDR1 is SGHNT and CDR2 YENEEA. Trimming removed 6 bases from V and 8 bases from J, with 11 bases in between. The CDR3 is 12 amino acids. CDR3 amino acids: CASRQGRDEQFF. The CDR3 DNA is TGTGCCAGCAGACAGGGTAGGGATGAGCAGTTCTTC.

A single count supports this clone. The CDR3 here is CSARTGGSAFF. In nucleotides, the CDR3 is TGCAGTGCACGGACAGGGGGCTCGGCTTTCTTT. The chain recombines TRBV20-1 with TRBJ1-1; 11 bases are shared with TRBD1. The V gene end was trimmed by 6 bases and the J gene end by 11 bases; junction bases not matched to a gene: 5. The germline V gene encodes CDR1 DFQATT and CDR2 SNEGSKA (reference sequence). This CDR3 spans 11 amino acids.

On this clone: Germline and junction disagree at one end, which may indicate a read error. The CDR3 spells CASSLDREETQYF. CDR3 bases: TGTGCTAGCAGCTTAGACAGAGAAGAGACCCAGTACTTC. The J gene is TRBJ2-5, the V gene TRBV7-7; D is possibly TRBD1 (5 bases). This CDR3 contains 13 residues. CDR1 SSHAT and CDR2 FNYEAQ come from the germline V gene (reference sequence).

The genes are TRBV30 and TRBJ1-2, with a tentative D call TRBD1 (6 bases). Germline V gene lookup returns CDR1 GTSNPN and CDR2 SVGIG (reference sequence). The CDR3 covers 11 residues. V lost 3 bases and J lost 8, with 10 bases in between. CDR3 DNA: TGTGCCTGGAGACAGGGCGGGGGCTACACCTTC. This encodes CAWRQGGGYTF.

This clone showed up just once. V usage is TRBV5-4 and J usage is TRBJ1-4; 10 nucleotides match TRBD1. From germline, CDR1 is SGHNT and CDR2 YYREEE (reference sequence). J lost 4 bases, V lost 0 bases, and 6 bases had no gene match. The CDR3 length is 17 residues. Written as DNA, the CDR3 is TGTGCCAGCAGCTTGGGGGGGACAGGGGCCCTTAATGAAAAACTGTTTTTT. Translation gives CASSLGGTGALNEKLFF.

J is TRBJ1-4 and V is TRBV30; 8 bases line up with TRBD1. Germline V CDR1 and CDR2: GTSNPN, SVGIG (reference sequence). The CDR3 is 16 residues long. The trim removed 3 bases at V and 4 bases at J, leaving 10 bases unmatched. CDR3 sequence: CAWRDLKGQVNEKLFF. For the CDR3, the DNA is TGTGCCTGGAGAGACCTGAAGGGACAGGTTAATGAAAAACTGTTTTTT.

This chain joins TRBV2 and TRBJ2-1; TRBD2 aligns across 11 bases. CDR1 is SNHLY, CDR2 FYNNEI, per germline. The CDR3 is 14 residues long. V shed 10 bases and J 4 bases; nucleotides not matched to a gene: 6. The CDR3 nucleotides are TGTGCCACCAGCCGACTAGCGGGATACAATGAGCAGTTCTTC. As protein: CATSRLAGYNEQFF.

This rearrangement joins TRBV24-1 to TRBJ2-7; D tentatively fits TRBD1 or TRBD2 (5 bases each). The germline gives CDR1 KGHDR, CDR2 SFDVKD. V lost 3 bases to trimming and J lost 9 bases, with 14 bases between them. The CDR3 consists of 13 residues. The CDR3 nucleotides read TGTGCCACCAGTGATCGGGACGCCCACGGGCAGTACTTC. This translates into CATSDRDAHGQYF.

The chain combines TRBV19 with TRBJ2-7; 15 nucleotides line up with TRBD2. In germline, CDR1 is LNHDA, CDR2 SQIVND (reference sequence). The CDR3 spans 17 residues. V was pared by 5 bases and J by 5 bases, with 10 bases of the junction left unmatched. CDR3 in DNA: TGTGCCAGTAGTTTCGGACTAGCGGGAGGGCCAGAGAACGAGCAGTACTTC. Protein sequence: CASSFGLAGGPENEQYF.

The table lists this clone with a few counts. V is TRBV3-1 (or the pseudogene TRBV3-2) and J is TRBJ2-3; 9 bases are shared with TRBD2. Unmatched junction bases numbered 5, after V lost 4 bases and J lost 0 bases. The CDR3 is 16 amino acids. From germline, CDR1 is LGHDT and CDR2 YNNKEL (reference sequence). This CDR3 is CASSRRLAGSTDTQYF. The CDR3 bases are TGTGCCAGCAGCCGCCGGCTAGCGGGGAGCACAGATACGCAGTATTTT.

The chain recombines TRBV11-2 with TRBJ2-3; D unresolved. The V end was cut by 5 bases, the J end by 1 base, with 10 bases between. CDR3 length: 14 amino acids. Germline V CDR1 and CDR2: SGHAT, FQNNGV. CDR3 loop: CASSHQVRTDTQYF. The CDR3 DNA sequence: TGTGCCAGCAGCCACCAAGTTCGCACAGATACGCAGTATTTT.

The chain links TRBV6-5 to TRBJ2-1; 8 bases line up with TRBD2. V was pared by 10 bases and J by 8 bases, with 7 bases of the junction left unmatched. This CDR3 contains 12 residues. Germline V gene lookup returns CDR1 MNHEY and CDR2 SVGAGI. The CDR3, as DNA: TGTGCCACACAGACCGGGAGGGATGAGCAGTTCTTC. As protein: CATQTGRDEQFF.

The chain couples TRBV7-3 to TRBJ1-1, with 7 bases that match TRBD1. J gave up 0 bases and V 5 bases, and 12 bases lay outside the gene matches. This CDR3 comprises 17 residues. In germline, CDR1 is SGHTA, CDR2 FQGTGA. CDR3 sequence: CASSPQTGRGMNTEAFF. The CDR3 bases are TGTGCCAGCAGCCCCCAGACAGGGAGGGGGATGAACACTGAAGCTTTCTTT.